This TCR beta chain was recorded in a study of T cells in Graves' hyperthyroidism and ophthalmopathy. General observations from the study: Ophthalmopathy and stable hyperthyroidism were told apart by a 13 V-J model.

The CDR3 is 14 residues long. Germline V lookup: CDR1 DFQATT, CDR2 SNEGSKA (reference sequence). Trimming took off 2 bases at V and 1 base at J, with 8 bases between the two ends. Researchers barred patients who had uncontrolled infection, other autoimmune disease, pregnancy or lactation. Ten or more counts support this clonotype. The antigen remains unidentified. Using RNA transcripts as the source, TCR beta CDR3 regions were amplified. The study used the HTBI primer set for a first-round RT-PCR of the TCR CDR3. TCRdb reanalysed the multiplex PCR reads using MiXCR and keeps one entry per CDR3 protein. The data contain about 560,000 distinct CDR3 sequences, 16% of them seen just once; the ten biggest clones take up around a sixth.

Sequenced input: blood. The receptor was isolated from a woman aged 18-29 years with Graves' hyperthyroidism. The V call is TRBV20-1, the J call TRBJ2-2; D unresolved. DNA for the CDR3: TGCAGTGCTAGACGCCTTGGGAACACCGGGGAGCTGTTTTTT. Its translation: CSARRLGNTGELFF.